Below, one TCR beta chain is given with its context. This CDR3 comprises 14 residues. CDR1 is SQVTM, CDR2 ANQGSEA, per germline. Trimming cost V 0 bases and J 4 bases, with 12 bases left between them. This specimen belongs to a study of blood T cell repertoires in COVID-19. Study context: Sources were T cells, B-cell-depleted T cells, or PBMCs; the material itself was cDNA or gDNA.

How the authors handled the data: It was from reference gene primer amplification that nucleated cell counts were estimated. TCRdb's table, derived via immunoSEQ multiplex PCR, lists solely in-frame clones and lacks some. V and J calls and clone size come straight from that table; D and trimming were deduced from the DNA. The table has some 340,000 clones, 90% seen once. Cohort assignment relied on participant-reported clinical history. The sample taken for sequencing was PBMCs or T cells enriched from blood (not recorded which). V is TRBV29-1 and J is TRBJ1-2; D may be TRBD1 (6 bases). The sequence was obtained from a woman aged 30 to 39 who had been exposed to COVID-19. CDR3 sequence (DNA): TGCAGCGTTGAAGATCAGATCAGGGGCTATGGCTACACCTTC. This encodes CSVEDQIRGYGYTF. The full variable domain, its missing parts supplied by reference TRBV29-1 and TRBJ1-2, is SAVISQKPSRDICQRGTSLTIQCQVDSQVTMMFWYRQQPGQSLTLIATANQGSEATYESGFVIDKFPISRPNLTFSTLTVSNMSPEDSSIYLCSVEDQIRGYGYTFGSGTRLTVV.